This T cell receptor beta chain is drawn from a study of blood T cell repertoires in COVID-19. TCRdb's copy holds only in-frame clones and misses some; the assay was immunoSEQ multiplex PCR. The table includes approximately 180,000 clones, about 85% detected once. The CDR3 sequence is 15 residues long. Germline V gene data show CDR1 as LGHNT and CDR2 as FRNRAP. The germline V and J ends were trimmed by 6 bases and 0 bases, with 14 bases remaining between them. The sequence was obtained from a woman older than 75 with acute or convalescent COVID-19. V gene TRBV12-5 combines with J gene TRBJ1-1; D call uncertain. What was sequenced was peripheral blood. The CDR3 sequence: CASGPGVAVNTEAFF. DNA of the CDR3: TGTGCTAGTGGGCCCGGAGTGGCCGTGAACACTGAAGCTTTCTTT.